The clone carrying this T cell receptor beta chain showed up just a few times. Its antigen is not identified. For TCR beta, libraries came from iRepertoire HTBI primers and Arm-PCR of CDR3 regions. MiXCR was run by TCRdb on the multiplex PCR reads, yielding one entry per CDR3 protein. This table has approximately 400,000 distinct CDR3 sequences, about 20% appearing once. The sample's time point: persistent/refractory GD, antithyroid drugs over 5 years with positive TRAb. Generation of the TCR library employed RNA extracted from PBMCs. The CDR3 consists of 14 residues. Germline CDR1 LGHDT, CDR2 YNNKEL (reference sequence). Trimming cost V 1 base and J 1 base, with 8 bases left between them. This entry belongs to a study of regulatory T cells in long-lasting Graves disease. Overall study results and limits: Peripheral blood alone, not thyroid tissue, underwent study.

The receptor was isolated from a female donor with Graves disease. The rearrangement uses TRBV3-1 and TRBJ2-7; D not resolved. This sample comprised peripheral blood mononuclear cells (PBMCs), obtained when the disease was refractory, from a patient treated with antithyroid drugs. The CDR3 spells CASSQVLESYEQYF. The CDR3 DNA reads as TGTGCCAGCAGCCAAGTTCTCGAGTCCTACGAGCAGTACTTC.